The 9 T cell receptor beta chains below were found in one sample sequenced in a study of OX40 agonist ivuxolimab in advanced cancers. TCRdb's copy holds only in-frame clones and misses some; the assay was immunoSEQ multiplex PCR. The sample has 69,000 or so clones, approximately 82% seen once. The sequences come from CD4+ or CD8+ T cells sorted from blood, collected in a trial of the OX40 agonist ivuxolimab. The receptors stem from an adult with an advanced solid tumor such as melanoma, head and neck, liver or kidney cancer.

The chain employs TRBV5-1 and TRBJ2-5, with TRBD1 matching 8 bases. V dropped 4 bases and J dropped 5; count of bases not matched to a gene: 7. There are 14 residues in the CDR3. CDR1 and CDR2 from the germline V gene are SGHRS and YFSETQ. Written as DNA, the CDR3 is TGCGCCAGCAGCCATCAGGGGGCTCGGGAGACCCAGTACTTC. It codes for CASSHQGARETQYF.

The chain combines TRBV28 with TRBJ1-2, with no clear D. The germline V and J ends were trimmed by 6 bases and 5 bases, with 13 bases remaining between them. The CDR3 totals 13 residues. The germline V gene has CDR1 MDHEN and CDR2 SYDVKM. The CDR3 here is CASSRSSVYGYTF. In nucleotides, the CDR3 is TGTGCCAGCAGCCGCTCCTCCGTTTATGGCTACACCTTC.

Ten or more counts support this clone. The rearrangement links TRBV28 to TRBJ1-4; D remains unclear. Germline loops: CDR1 MDHEN, CDR2 SYDVKM. This CDR3 has 12 residues. The V end was cut by 6 bases, the J end by 8 bases, with 10 bases between. The CDR3 here is CASSLGREKLFF. The CDR3 DNA reads as TGTGCCAGCAGCCTAGGTCGGGAAAAACTGTTTTTT.

J is TRBJ1-4 and V is TRBV6-1, with D perhaps matching TRBD1 (5 bases). CDR1 is MNHNS, CDR2 SASEGT, per germline. The CDR3 is 17 amino acids. Trimming shortened V by 0 bases and J by 4 bases, and 15 bases separated the two germline ends. CDR3 DNA sequence: TGTGCCAGCAGTGAAGCCCCTCCGGGACGGGGTAATGAAAAACTGTTTTTT. It specifies CASSEAPPGRGNEKLFF.

The genes are TRBV7-9 and TRBJ2-3, with D tentatively TRBD2 (6 bases). CDR1 SEHNR and CDR2 FQNEAQ come from the germline V gene (reference sequence). The CDR3 consists of 15 residues. With 3 bases removed from V and 6 bases from J, the gap between germline ends came to 16 bases. CDR3 residues: CASSFGGAGGDTQYF. CDR3 DNA: TGTGCCAGCAGCTTCGGCGGGGCGGGCGGCGATACGCAGTATTTT.

The sample holds one count of this clone. The genes are TRBV2 and TRBJ2-5; TRBD2 aligns across 13 bases. Germline lookup yields CDR1 SNHLY and CDR2 FYNNEI. Unmatched junction bases numbered 7, after V lost 10 bases and J lost 5 bases. CDR3 length: 14 amino acids. The DNA of the CDR3 is TGTGCCACCAGGACTAGCGGGGGTTTGGAGACCCAGTACTTC. This encodes CATRTSGGLETQYF.

The chain links TRBV6-1 to TRBJ2-5; maybe TRBD2 (6 bases). V shed 2 bases and J shed 6 bases, with 13 bases lying between them. The CDR3 extends over 14 amino acids. Germline CDR1 reads MNHNS; CDR2 reads SASEGT. The CDR3 DNA follows: TGTGCCAGCAGTGAACCCGGGAGAGGACAGACCCAGTACTTC. Protein product: CASSEPGRGQTQYF.

This clone is a singleton in its sample. The V call is TRBV5-5, the J call TRBJ2-7; 7 nucleotides match TRBD2. Trimming cost V 1 base and J 6 bases; bases outside gene matches: 10. The CDR3 has 15 amino acids. The germline V gene has CDR1 SGHKS and CDR2 YYEKEE (reference sequence). Written as DNA, the CDR3 is TGTGCCAGCAGCTTGTTGGGTACGGGAGGCGGCGAGCAGTACTTC. It specifies CASSLLGTGGGEQYF.

The chain links TRBV7-6 to TRBJ2-1; TRBD2 matches at 9 bases. The CDR3 is made up of 11 amino acids. Germline V gives CDR1 SGHVS, CDR2 FNYEAQ. J gave up 12 bases and V 5 bases, and 2 bases lay outside the gene matches. The CDR3 sequence: CASSPGLAQFF. The CDR3 region has the DNA TGTGCCAGCAGCCCGGGACTAGCGCAGTTCTTC.